Following are 12 T cell receptor beta chains from one sample sequenced in a study of T cells in Graves' hyperthyroidism and ophthalmopathy. Researchers took RNA transcripts and amplified the TCR beta CDR3 regions from them. With the HTBI primer set, the TCR CDR3 went through a first round of RT-PCR. TCRdb re-called the multiplex PCR reads through MiXCR, storing one row per CDR3 protein. This sample yields roughly 560,000 distinct CDR3 sequences, of which roughly 14% are seen a single time; around 4.5% belongs to the top ten. The sequenced sample was blood. These receptors all come from a woman in her thirties or forties with Graves' ophthalmopathy.

This clonotype was detected ten times or more. The rearrangement uses TRBV6-9 and TRBJ1-6; D gene uncertain. The CDR3 is 12 amino acids. Germline CDR1 reads MNHGY; CDR2 reads SVAAGI. Trimming took 6 bases from V and 6 from J, leaving 6 bases between them. DNA of the CDR3: TGTGCCAGCAGGGCCCCTAATTCACCCCTCCACTTT. This encodes CASRAPNSPLHF.

In this sample, this clonotype turned up many times. The chain uses TRBV10-3 and TRBJ1-1, with no clear D. Germline V gene data show CDR1 as ENHRY and CDR2 as SYGVKD. V was trimmed by 2 bases and J by 0 bases, leaving 4 bases between them. The CDR3 is 13 amino acids. The CDR3 sequence is CAISEAMNTEAFF. Written as DNA, the CDR3 is TGTGCCATCAGTGAGGCAATGAACACTGAAGCTTTCTTT.

This clonotype was recorded many times. The chain uses TRBV6-5 and TRBJ2-5; tentatively, D is TRBD1 (6 bases). The CDR3 runs 16 residues. The V and J ends lost 6 bases and 5 bases respectively, with 22 bases between them. Germline-derived CDR1 and CDR2 are MNHEY and SVGAGI. The CDR3 region has the DNA TGTGCCAGCAGCCATACCGGGACATGGGAAGGGGAGACCCAGTACTTC. Its protein is CASSHTGTWEGETQYF.

The table lists this clonotype with many counts. The rearrangement links TRBV7-2 to TRBJ2-5; 7 nucleotides line up with TRBD2. The CDR3 length is 13 residues. The ends lost 5 bases at V and 5 bases at J; junction bases unmatched: 5. The V gene's germline CDR1 is SGHTA and CDR2 FQGNSA. The CDR3 DNA sequence: TGTGCCAGCAGCCCCGGGGGGACGGAGACCCAGTACTTC. Residues: CASSPGGTETQYF. The full variable domain, with the rest looked up from reference TRBV7-2 and TRBJ2-5, is GAGVSQSPSNKVTEKGKDVELRCDPISGHTALYWYRQSLGQGLEFLIYFQGNSAPDKSGLPSDRFSAERTGGSVSTLTIQRTQQEDSAVYLCASSPGGTETQYFGPGTRLLVL.

This sequence joins TRBV11-2 and TRBJ1-1; D possibly corresponds to TRBD1 (5 bases). Trimming shortened V by 5 bases and J by 0 bases, and 13 bases separated the two germline ends. Germline CDR1 and CDR2: SGHAT and FQNNGV. The CDR3 extends over 15 amino acids. The CDR3 loop is CASSPSMGVNTEAFF. As DNA, the CDR3 is TGTGCCAGCAGCCCAAGTATGGGGGTGAACACTGAAGCTTTCTTT. Together with reference TRBV11-2 and TRBJ1-1, the CDR3 gives the full variable domain: EAGVAQSPRYKIIEKRQSVAFWCNPISGHATLYWYQQILGQGPKLLIQFQNNGVVDDSQLPKDRFSAERLKGVDSTLKIQPAKLEDSAVYLCASSPSMGVNTEAFFGQGTRLTVV.

The chain links TRBV12-3 or TRBV12-4 to TRBJ2-7, with 8 bases that match TRBD1. The CDR3 has 13 amino acids. The J segment lost 2 bases and the V segment lost 6 bases, leaving 3 bases of the junction unmatched. CDR3 loop: CASRDRVPYEQYF. The CDR3 region has the DNA TGTGCCAGCAGGGACAGGGTCCCCTACGAGCAGTACTTC.

This clonotype has ten or more counts. CDR3 nucleotides: TGTGCCAGCAGTGCACAGGGGACCGGGGAGCTGTTTTTT. It is translated as CASSAQGTGELFF. V and J are TRBV12-3 or TRBV12-4 and TRBJ2-2, with TRBD1 matching 7 bases. This CDR3 is 13 amino acids long. V shed 5 bases, J shed 5 bases, and the junction held 2 bases outside the gene matches.

This clonotype was found a few times. The chain employs TRBV6-1 and TRBJ1-1; the match to TRBD1 covers 7 bases. V lost 5 bases and J lost 0; bases outside the gene matches: 9. The CDR3 is 16 amino acids. Germline CDR1 MNHNS, CDR2 SASEGT. The CDR3 sequence: CASSTPGQWMNTEAFF. DNA for the CDR3: TGTGCCAGCAGTACACCGGGACAGTGGATGAACACTGAAGCTTTCTTT.

There are a few counts of this clonotype. This chain connects TRBV11-2 to TRBJ2-7; 12 bases line up with TRBD2. V shed 6 bases and J 3 bases; nucleotides not matched to a gene: 3. The CDR3 sequence is 14 residues long. From germline, CDR1 is SGHAT and CDR2 FQNNGV. CDR3: CASRRLAGDYEQYF. The CDR3 DNA is TGTGCCAGCAGGAGACTAGCGGGAGACTACGAGCAGTACTTC.

This clonotype showed up many times. The chain is built from TRBV4-1 and TRBJ2-7, with 7 positions matching TRBD2. The CDR3 runs 15 residues. The V gene's germline CDR1 is MGHRA and CDR2 YSYEKL. V shed 3 bases, J shed 2 bases, and the junction held 7 bases outside the gene matches. DNA of the CDR3: TGCGCCAGCAGCCAGGCTCTAGCGGAAGCCTACGAGCAGTACTTC. Its protein is CASSQALAEAYEQYF.

In this sample, this clonotype turned up many times. This chain connects TRBV15 to TRBJ2-3; D unresolved. Germline V gene sequence: CDR1 LNHNV, CDR2 YYDKDF (reference sequence). Trimming took off 3 bases at V and 1 base at J, with 14 bases between the two ends. This CDR3 has 16 residues. CDR3 DNA sequence: TGTGCCACCAGCAGCTCCTCTGGTCCCGGCACAGATACGCAGTATTTT. It translates to CATSSSSGPGTDTQYF. Complete variable domain (other parts from reference TRBV15 and TRBJ2-3): DAMVIQNPRYQVTQFGKPVTLSCSQTLNHNVMYWYQQKSSQAPKLLFHYYDKDFNNEADTPDNFQSRRPNTSFCFLDIRSPGLGDTAMYLCATSSSSGPGTDTQYFGPGTRLTVL.

This clonotype was seen ten or more times. This chain joins TRBV6-1 and TRBJ2-7, with D possibly TRBD2 on 6 matching bases. The V and J ends lost 10 bases and 0 bases respectively, with 10 bases between them. Looked up from germline, CDR1 is MNHNS and CDR2 is SASEGT. This CDR3 is built from 12 residues. This CDR3 is CATRGSSYEQYF. The DNA of the CDR3 is TGTGCCACACGGGGGAGCTCCTACGAGCAGTACTTC.